This is a list of T cell receptor beta chains from one sample in a study of long-term antiretroviral therapy in people with HIV. Assay: immunoSEQ multiplex PCR; the TCRdb copy retains only in-frame clones and omits some. The sample contains 30,000 to 40,000 clones, approximately 86% of which appear only once. The material sequenced was unsorted PBMCs, taken just before starting antiretroviral therapy. The receptors were sampled from a woman aged 18-30 years with HIV. Both conserved end residues are part of each CDR3. D genes are given only for firm matches. Only some rows state a clone size, as once, few, many or a class for expanded clones.

D,size,J,V,DNA,CDR3
.,.,TRBJ1-1,TRBV23-1,TGCGCCAGCAGCCGAGCCCCCGTTATGAACACTGAAGCTTTCTTT,CASSRAPVMNTEAFF
TRBD2,.,TRBJ2-1,TRBV4-3,TGCGCCAGCAGCCCCTTGACTAGCCCCAATGAGCAGTTCTTC,CASSPLTSPNEQFF
TRBD1,.,TRBJ2-3,TRBV2,TGTGCCAGCAGTGGGACAGGGGGGAGCACAGATACGCAGTATTTT,CASSGTGGSTDTQYF
TRBD2,.,TRBJ2-7,TRBV7-2,TGTGCCAGCAGCTTAGTAGCGGGAGGGCCAGACGAGCAGTACTTC,CASSLVAGGPDEQYF
TRBD1,.,TRBJ2-2,TRBV4-3,TGCGCCAGCAGCAGGGGTACAGGGGATCAAGGGACCGGGGAGCTGTTTTTT,CASSRGTGDQGTGELFF
.,few,TRBJ2-3,TRBV7-9,TGTGCCAGCAGCTTAGGGTCAGCGGTCTCGTTCACAGATACGCAGTATTTT,CASSLGSAVSFTDTQYF
TRBD2,.,TRBJ2-3,TRBV4-1,TGCGCCAGCAGCGGGGGAGGGACTAGCGCGGCAGATACGCAGTATTTT,CASSGGGTSAADTQYF
.,.,TRBJ1-2,TRBV27,TGTGCCAGCACCTCGGAATTGGACTATGGCTACACCTTC,CASTSELDYGYTF
TRBD1,.,TRBJ2-3,TRBV19,TGTGCCAGTAGTACCTCGGGACAGCCTACAGATACGCAGTATTTT,CASSTSGQPTDTQYF
.,.,TRBJ2-7,TRBV20-1,TGCAGTGCTAGAGGGGGCCGAGAGCAGTACTTC,CSARGGREQYF
.,medium-sized,TRBJ1-1,TRBV6-5,TGTGCCAGCACCTCGGACGTTTTGAACACTGAAGCTTTCTTT,CASTSDVLNTEAFF
.,once,TRBJ2-7,TRBV5-4,TGTGCCAGCAGAACCGACAGGAATTCCTACGAGCAGTACTTC,CASRTDRNSYEQYF
.,.,TRBJ1-3,TRBV7-3,TGTGCCAGCAGCCTCCACGGGTCTGGAAACACCATATATTTT,CASSLHGSGNTIYF
TRBD1,.,TRBJ2-7,TRBV11-2,TGTGCCAGCAGCTCACCGGGACAGGGAGTTGGCTACGAGCAGTACTTC,CASSSPGQGVGYEQYF
.,.,TRBJ2-3,TRBV2,TGTGCCGGATCTCCGGGGCGAACGCTTGGAGATACGCAGTATTTT,CAGSPGRTLGDTQYF
.,.,TRBJ1-1,TRBV5-4,TGTGCCACGGTCGTTGGGAAGGGCACTGAAGCTTTCTTT,CATVVGKGTEAFF
.,.,TRBJ1-1,TRBV6-1,TGTGCCAGCAGGGGCAGTTTGAACACTGAAGCTTTCTTT,CASRGSLNTEAFF
.,.,TRBJ2-3,TRBV6-6,TGTGCCAGCCAGACCTTGATCGGGACCCGGGATACGCAGTATTTT,CASQTLIGTRDTQYF
.,.,TRBJ2-7,TRBV19,TGTGCCAGTAGACAAATTCAGGGTTCCTACGAGCAGTACTTC,CASRQIQGSYEQYF
TRBD1,.,TRBJ2-7,TRBV6-1,TGTGCCAGCAGCCCCGGGACAGGGATAACCTACGAGCAGTACTTC,CASSPGTGITYEQYF
.,.,TRBJ2-3,TRBV4-3,TGCGCCAGCAGCCGCGGGACAAACGTCTACCCAGATACGCAGTATTTT,CASSRGTNVYPDTQYF
TRBD2,.,TRBJ2-1,TRBV28,TGTGCCAGCAGTCATGGGACCGTGCGTCCGGGACTAGCGGGAGGGAGCCCCTACAATGAGCAGTTCTTC,CASSHGTVRPGLAGGSPYNEQFF
TRBD1,.,TRBJ1-5,TRBV10-3,TGTGCCATCAGCCAGGGGGTACAGCCCCAGCATTTT,CAISQGVQPQHF
TRBD1,once,TRBJ1-1,TRBV11-1,TGTGCCAGCAGCACCGGGACAGGGGCGCAAGCTTTCTTT,CASSTGTGAQAFF
TRBD2,.,TRBJ2-5,TRBV4-3,TGCGCCAGCAGCCAAGATCACCGGACTAGCGGGGAAGAGACCCAGTACTTC,CASSQDHRTSGEETQYF
.,few,TRBJ2-7,TRBV10-1,TGCGCCAGCTCCACCGGGGCCGTGGGCGAGCAGTACTTC,CASSTGAVGEQYF
TRBD1,.,TRBJ1-1,TRBV28,TGTGCCAGCAGTTTTTGGAGGGGGCGTAGCACTGAAGCTTTCTTT,CASSFWRGRSTEAFF
TRBD1,.,TRBJ2-7,TRBV6-1,TGTGCCAGCAGTGTAGGGACAGGGGGATACGAGCAGTACTTC,CASSVGTGGYEQYF
.,.,TRBJ1-3,TRBV6-6,TGTGCCAGCAGTTACTTCCCAGGGGTTAAGCGAAACACCATATATTTT,CASSYFPGVKRNTIYF
.,.,TRBJ1-1,TRBV9,TGTGCCAGCAGCGCGAGCCCTACATCCCCCACTGAAGCTTTCTTT,CASSASPTSPTEAFF
TRBD1,.,TRBJ2-3,TRBV28,TGTGCCAGCAGTCAACTGACAGGGCCAAAGGGAGATACGCAGTATTTT,CASSQLTGPKGDTQYF
.,once,TRBJ2-1,TRBV7-2,TGTGCCAGCAGCTTAGTTCAACTATCCCAGGGAAATGAGCAGTTCTTC,CASSLVQLSQGNEQFF
TRBD2,few,TRBJ2-7,TRBV4-2,TGTGCCAGCAGCCAGGCTAGCGGGATCGACGAGCAGTACTTC,CASSQASGIDEQYF
.,.,TRBJ2-1,TRBV7-8,TGTGCCAGCAGCTTAGCGCTAGGCCTGAGGGTTACGCATGAGCAGTTCTTC,CASSLALGLRVTHEQFF